This TCR beta chain came from a study of cytomegalovirus exposure and HLA in healthy donors. PCR was performed using 60 Vbeta and 13 Jbeta primers. Produced via immunoSEQ multiplex PCR; TCRdb's table is partial and in-frame only. The sample carries some 130,000 clones, 70% to 80% recorded once. Study observations and caveats: Listed as cytomegalovirus-associated were 150 or so TCR beta chains. Per a prior analysis, the majority of TCR beta V segments were productive roughly 90% or roughly 30% of the time. For most subjects, TCR beta sequences were reported to predict HLA-A and HLA-B alleles with accuracy. Reports described diagnosis of cytomegalovirus status by the classifier as highly specific and sensitive.

As concerns this clone: Its antigen is not known.

J was trimmed by 9 bases and V by 2 bases; bases with no gene match: 4. CDR1 WSHSY and CDR2 SAAADI come from the germline V gene. The CDR3 has 14 residues. Sample: PBMCs. The chain has TRBV10-2 and TRBJ2-1; TRBD2 matches 10 bases. The clonotype originates from a woman aged 60-75 years in good health and CMV-seropositive. CDR3 sequence: CASSELAGEGEQFF. The DNA of the CDR3 is TGCGCCAGCAGTGAGCTAGCGGGAGAGGGTGAGCAGTTCTTC.